The next 16 T cell receptor beta chains were all read from a single sample in a study of cytomegalovirus exposure and HLA in healthy donors. Primers: 60 Vbeta forward and 13 Jbeta reverse. This table comes from immunoSEQ multiplex PCR, and its TCRdb copy is limited to in-frame clones, with some not included. This sample contains tens of thousands of clones. The specimen was PBMCs. These receptors all stem from a middle-aged woman in good health and CMV-seropositive.

The V gene is TRBV18, the J gene TRBJ2-3, with 7 bases aligning to TRBD2. This CDR3 is 15 amino acids long. Germline CDR1 and CDR2: KGHSH and LQKENI. V shed 3 bases, J shed 2 bases, and the junction held 5 bases outside the gene matches. The CDR3 region has the DNA TGTGCCAGCTCACCGGTGCGGGGGACCACAGATACGCAGTATTTT. It encodes CASSPVRGTTDTQYF.

The chain carries TRBV2 and TRBJ2-2; 9 positions agree with TRBD2. Germline CDR1 SNHLY, CDR2 FYNNEI. V shed 4 bases, J shed 1 base, and the junction held 4 bases outside the gene matches. The CDR3 is 16 amino acids. CDR3 sequence: CASSARGRGNTGELFF. The CDR3 DNA sequence: TGTGCCAGCAGTGCGCGCGGGAGGGGGAACACCGGGGAGCTGTTTTTT.

This chain's CDR3 is CASSPGLAGGFSDEQFF. DNA of the CDR3: TGTGCCAGCAGTCCGGGACTAGCGGGAGGTTTCAGCGATGAGCAGTTCTTC. The chain links TRBV27 to TRBJ2-1; 15 nucleotides match TRBD2. V gave up 5 bases and J gave up 8 bases; unmatched junction bases: 10. The CDR3 covers 17 residues. Germline loops: CDR1 MNHEY, CDR2 SMNVEV (reference sequence).

CDR3 nucleotides: TGTGCCAGCAGCCTTAGACAGTCCGCAGATACGCAGTATTTT. It is translated as CASSLRQSADTQYF. V usage is TRBV5-4 and J usage is TRBJ2-3; a weak D match, TRBD1 (5 bases). V was pared by 4 bases and J by 4 bases, with 13 bases between. This CDR3 is built from 14 residues. CDR1 is SGHNT, CDR2 YYREEE, per germline (reference sequence).

The V gene is TRBV19, the J gene TRBJ1-5, with D possibly matching TRBD1 (5 bases). Germline V lookup: CDR1 LNHDA, CDR2 SQIVND (reference sequence). The V end lost 5 bases, the J end lost 0 bases, and 20 bases lay between the germline ends. CDR3 length: 18 amino acids. The CDR3 nucleotides are TGTGCCAGTAGTTGGCGCACCGGGGGAGGATATAGCAATCAGCCCCAGCATTTT. Protein: CASSWRTGGGYSNQPQHF.

The CDR3 loop is CASSLEGATYNEQFF. The CDR3 DNA sequence: TGTGCCAGCAGCTTGGAGGGGGCCACCTACAATGAGCAGTTCTTC. The chain combines TRBV7-2 with TRBJ2-1; D is perhaps TRBD1 (7 bases). V was cut by 3 bases and J by 2 bases, with 11 bases left in between. This CDR3 has 15 amino acids. Germline CDR1 and CDR2: SGHTA and FQGNSA. Looking up the rest from reference TRBV7-2 and TRBJ2-1 gives the full variable domain: GAGVSQSPSNKVTEKGKDVELRCDPISGHTALYWYRQSLGQGLEFLIYFQGNSAPDKSGLPSDRFSAERTGGSVSTLTIQRTQQEDSAVYLCASSLEGATYNEQFFGPGTRLTVL.

With regard to this clone: At one end the junction does not follow the germline gene, possibly because of a read error. The sample contains more than one DNA sequence encoding this CDR3. The chain has TRBV6-6 and TRBJ2-1, with 8 bases identical to TRBD2. This CDR3 has 16 amino acids. Germline V gene data show CDR1 as MNHNY and CDR2 as SVGAGI (reference sequence). The CDR3 is CASSRSGGGPGNEQFF. The CDR3 coding sequence is TGTGCTAGCAGCCGATCCGGGGGGGGCCCGGGAAATGAGCAGTTCTTC.

The J gene is TRBJ1-5, the V gene TRBV6-5; 7 bases line up with TRBD1. The CDR3 is made up of 15 amino acids. V dropped 7 bases and J dropped 4; count of bases not matched to a gene: 10. Germline values: CDR1 MNHEY, CDR2 SVGAGI. CDR3 nucleotide sequence: TGTGCCAGCACCCCTGTAGACAGGGCGAATCAGCCCCAGCATTTT. It encodes CASTPVDRANQPQHF.

The rearrangement links TRBV6-6 to TRBJ2-7; the D is unclear. CDR1 is MNHNY and CDR2 is SVGAGI in the germline V gene (reference sequence). Deletions cut 5 bases from V and 0 bases from J, with 14 bases between. The CDR3 contains 15 residues. DNA of the CDR3: TGTGCCAGCAGTCTCCTTCCAGGCCGCTCCTACGAGCAGTACTTC. Protein sequence: CASSLLPGRSYEQYF.

V gene TRBV27 combines with J gene TRBJ1-2; possibly TRBD1 for D (6 bases). This CDR3 has 15 residues. Germline CDR1 reads MNHEY; CDR2 reads SMNVEV (reference sequence). The germline V and J ends were trimmed by 1 base and 2 bases, with 11 bases remaining between them. CDR3 DNA: TGTGCCAGCAGTTTATATGGGGGCGCCAACTATGGCTACACCTTC. Translating gives CASSLYGGANYGYTF.

The chain couples TRBV6-5 to TRBJ2-3; D is unclear. The V and J ends lost 4 bases and 0 bases respectively, with 14 bases between them. CDR3 size: 16 residues. Germline loops: CDR1 MNHEY, CDR2 SVGAGI. CDR3 sequence (DNA): TGTGCCAGCAGTTCCCCAATCAGGCTAAGCACAGATACGCAGTATTTT. Translating gives CASSSPIRLSTDTQYF.

The genes are TRBV23-1 and TRBJ2-7; perhaps TRBD1 as D (6 bases). TRBV23-1 is flagged as an ORF with uncertain function. CDR3 length: 16 amino acids. V lost 3 bases and J 2 bases, leaving 17 bases between the germline ends. As DNA, the CDR3 is TGCGCCAGCAGTCAGCGCAGGGGTCGGAAACCCTACGAGCAGTACTTC. It specifies CASSQRRGRKPYEQYF.

V usage is TRBV6-1 and J usage is TRBJ2-7, with D possibly matching TRBD2 (5 bases). The germline CDR1 and CDR2 sequences are MNHNS and SASEGT. This CDR3 has 14 residues. V was clipped by 7 bases and J by 2 bases, with 15 bases between them. CDR3 region: CASTTQRHTYEQYF. DNA of the CDR3: TGTGCCAGCACCACACAGCGGCACACCTACGAGCAGTACTTC.

The V gene is TRBV7-9, the J gene TRBJ2-2, with a tentative D call TRBD2 (5 bases). The CDR3 is made up of 14 amino acids. V lost 1 base, J lost 10 bases, and 13 bases lay in between. Per germline, CDR1 SEHNR and CDR2 FQNEAQ (reference sequence). The DNA of the CDR3 is TGTGCCAGCAGCTTAGATGGGAGTTCAGTGGAGCTGTTTTTT. This translates into CASSLDGSSVELFF.

The chain carries TRBV19 and TRBJ1-4, with D unresolved. Germline V CDR1 and CDR2: LNHDA, SQIVND (reference sequence). The V end was cut by 7 bases, the J end by 5 bases, with 11 bases between. The CDR3 length is 13 residues. DNA of the CDR3: TGTGCCAGTATAGCGGGTTGGAATGAAAAACTGTTTTTT. This encodes CASIAGWNEKLFF.

The chain couples TRBV2 to TRBJ1-2, with a possible D match to TRBD1 (6 bases). The CDR3 has 11 residues. Trimming took 5 bases from V and 8 from J, leaving 9 bases between them. The germline V gene encodes CDR1 SNHLY and CDR2 FYNNEI. CDR3 sequence reads: CASSPDSGYTF. DNA for the CDR3: TGTGCCAGCAGTCCGGACAGCGGCTACACCTTC.